Sequencing of this TCR beta chain was carried out in a study of blood T cell repertoires in COVID-19. Looking at the study overall: From the United States, Italy and Spain came samples of acute and convalescent COVID-19.

Data came from immunoSEQ multiplex PCR; TCRdb stores just in-frame clones and leaves some out. The table shows approximately 110,000 clones, with approximately 72% occurring only once. After removal of 1 base from V and 7 bases from J, the junction contained 11 bases not matched to a gene. This CDR3 is 17 amino acids long. Germline-derived CDR1 and CDR2 are LNHDA and SQIVND (reference sequence). This receptor was identified in a woman in her 70s with acute or convalescent COVID-19. Sequencing used peripheral blood. The chain carries TRBV19 and TRBJ1-2; 11 bases match TRBD1. CDR3 coding DNA: TGTGCCAGTAGTATAGTACGTCGGACAGGGGGCGCGGGTGGCTACACCTTC. This gives the protein CASSIVRRTGGAGGYTF.